This TCR beta chain stems from a study of siplizumab effects on memory and regulatory T cells. The table came from immunoSEQ multiplex PCR; TCRdb's copy has only in-frame clones and leaves some out. The sample carries 80,000 to 95,000 clones, 85% to 95% recorded once. CDR1 and CDR2 (germline): SEHNR, FQNEAQ (reference sequence). Trimming pared 5 bases from V and 4 bases from J, leaving 14 bases between. CDR3 length: 15 amino acids. The sequenced sample was CD8+ T cells sorted from blood. This TCR came from a human donor in good health. The chain combines TRBV7-9 with TRBJ2-2, with D tentatively TRBD1 (6 bases). The CDR3 loop reads CASSPPGAPTGELFF. Written as DNA, the CDR3 is TGTGCCAGCAGCCCACCAGGGGCCCCCACCGGGGAGCTGTTTTTT. Variable domain in full (rest from reference TRBV7-9 and TRBJ2-2): DTGVSQNPRHKITKRGQNVTFRCDPISEHNRLYWYRQTLGQGPEFLTYFQNEAQLEKSRLLSDRFSAERPKGSFSTLEIQRTEQGDSAMYLCASSPPGAPTGELFFGEGSRLTVL.